A selection of T cell receptor beta chains follows, all from one sample in a study of control samples from healthy donors and cancer patients. Produced via immunoSEQ multiplex PCR; TCRdb's table is partial and in-frame only. This sample carries about 160,000 clones, 92% of them seen once, and the ten largest clones take 0.68%. Specimen: blood. All receptors derive from a woman in her 30s in good health. The CDR3 runs from the conserved cysteine through the conserved F or W. D genes are given only for firm matches. Clone size is shown for a subset of rows, as once, few, many or a class of expanded clone.

j_gene: TRBJ2-3; abundance: -; v_gene: TRBV6-2/TRBV6-3; d_gene: -; CDR3nt: TGTGCCAGCAGTTATAGGCTCATCACAGATACGCAGTATTTT; CDR3aa: CASSYRLITDTQYF
j_gene: TRBJ1-2; abundance: -; v_gene: TRBV6-6; d_gene: TRBD1; CDR3nt: TGTGCCAGCAGTTACTCGCAGACAGGGGTTTGGGGCTACACCTTC; CDR3aa: CASSYSQTGVWGYTF
j_gene: TRBJ2-1; abundance: -; v_gene: TRBV4-1; d_gene: -; CDR3nt: TGCGCCAGCAGCCAAGCCAGGGCGGAGTACAATGAGCAGTTCTTC; CDR3aa: CASSQARAEYNEQFF
j_gene: TRBJ2-1; abundance: once; v_gene: TRBV19; d_gene: TRBD2; CDR3nt: TGTGCCAGTAGTATTGATTTGGCGGGAGGGCCGTACTACAATGAGCAGTTCTTC; CDR3aa: CASSIDLAGGPYYNEQFF
j_gene: TRBJ2-1; abundance: -; v_gene: TRBV28; d_gene: -; CDR3nt: TGTGCCAGCAGCCCCCATGAGGCCAGGGGTAATGAGCAGTTCTTC; CDR3aa: CASSPHEARGNEQFF
j_gene: TRBJ2-3; abundance: once; v_gene: TRBV7-7; d_gene: -; CDR3nt: TGTGCCAGCAGCTTGTCTATCGTGGCCACAGATACGCAGTATTTT; CDR3aa: CASSLSIVATDTQYF
j_gene: TRBJ2-7; abundance: -; v_gene: TRBV1; d_gene: -; CDR3nt: TGCACCAGCAGCCAAGATCTTCCAGGACTAGCCAGCCACGAGCAGTACTTC; CDR3aa: CTSSQDLPGLASHEQYF
j_gene: TRBJ2-7; abundance: -; v_gene: TRBV7-8; d_gene: TRBD1; CDR3nt: TGTGCCAGCAGCCTTACGATCCACGAGACAGGGACGAAGCAGTACTTC; CDR3aa: CASSLTIHETGTKQYF
j_gene: TRBJ1-2; abundance: -; v_gene: TRBV2; d_gene: -; CDR3nt: TGTGCCAGCAGTGAAGATGGTTCTTGGGACTATGGCTACACCTTC; CDR3aa: CASSEDGSWDYGYTF
j_gene: TRBJ2-7; abundance: -; v_gene: TRBV5-4; d_gene: TRBD2; CDR3nt: TGTGCCAGCAGCGACGGACTAGCCCACGAGCAGTACTTC; CDR3aa: CASSDGLAHEQYF
j_gene: TRBJ2-7; abundance: -; v_gene: TRBV18; d_gene: -; CDR3nt: TGTGCCAGCTCACCGGGATATGGATACGAGCAGTACTTC; CDR3aa: CASSPGYGYEQYF
j_gene: TRBJ1-2; abundance: -; v_gene: TRBV28; d_gene: -; CDR3nt: TGTGCCAGCAGCCCCTCCCGGGGGCGTCTGGATGGCTACACCTTC; CDR3aa: CASSPSRGRLDGYTF
j_gene: TRBJ1-6; abundance: -; v_gene: TRBV10-3; d_gene: -; CDR3nt: TGTGCCATCAGTGAGGGACCGAGTAGCCCCTATAATTCACCCCTCCACTTT; CDR3aa: CAISEGPSSPYNSPLHF
j_gene: TRBJ1-1; abundance: -; v_gene: TRBV5-1; d_gene: -; CDR3nt: TGCGCCAGCAGCCAGCAGGGAGGGGGAAGAACTGAAGCTTTCTTT; CDR3aa: CASSQQGGGRTEAFF
j_gene: TRBJ2-2; abundance: -; v_gene: TRBV7-2; d_gene: -; CDR3nt: TGTGCCAGCAGCTTAGAAACTAGGAACACCGGGGAGCTGTTTTTT; CDR3aa: CASSLETRNTGELFF
j_gene: TRBJ2-7; abundance: -; v_gene: TRBV28; d_gene: -; CDR3nt: TGTGCCAGCAGTTTTCAAAGGGGCCCCTACGAGCAGTACTTC; CDR3aa: CASSFQRGPYEQYF
j_gene: TRBJ1-6; abundance: -; v_gene: TRBV5-5; d_gene: -; CDR3nt: TGTGCCAGCAGCTTGGACAGGGTGAAGTATAATTCACCCCTCCACTTT; CDR3aa: CASSLDRVKYNSPLHF
j_gene: TRBJ2-1; abundance: -; v_gene: TRBV28; d_gene: -; CDR3nt: TGTGCCAGCAGTTTAGGTAGGGCCGATGAGCAGTTCTTC; CDR3aa: CASSLGRADEQFF